A single sample gave rise to the 25 T cell receptor beta chains below, sequenced in a study of cytomegalovirus exposure and HLA in healthy donors. Primers: 60 Vbeta forward and 13 Jbeta reverse. Method: immunoSEQ multiplex PCR; TCRdb's copy keeps in-frame clones and lacks some. This sample has 120,000 or so clones; about four fifths occur once, and the top ten carry approximately 2%. Sequencing was performed on PBMCs. These receptors all stem from a man between 18 and 29 years old in good health and CMV-seronegative.

The chain combines TRBV7-2 with TRBJ1-1; D uncertain. The CDR3 totals 15 residues. The germline gives CDR1 SGHTA, CDR2 FQGNSA. The V and J ends lost 3 bases and 0 bases respectively, with 11 bases between them. This chain's CDR3 is CASSLVASMNTEAFF. The DNA for the CDR3 is TGTGCCAGCAGCTTGGTGGCATCCATGAACACTGAAGCTTTCTTT.

This chain uses TRBV2 with TRBJ1-5, with 8 bases aligning to TRBD1. The CDR3 is 15 residues long. The V segment lost 6 bases and the J segment 2 bases; nucleotides outside the gene matches: 6. The germline V gene has CDR1 SNHLY and CDR2 FYNNEI. Here the CDR3 DNA reads TGTGCCAGCAGGAAACAGGGGGGAGGCAATCAGCCCCAGCATTTT. Amino acid sequence: CASRKQGGGNQPQHF.

The chain joins TRBV18 to TRBJ2-7; D may be TRBD1 (7 bases). Trimming took 5 bases from V and 0 from J, leaving 14 bases between them. CDR1 KGHSH and CDR2 LQKENI come from the germline V gene. This CDR3 comprises 15 residues. The CDR3 loop reads CASSGGDSLSYEQYF. CDR3 bases: TGTGCCAGCTCAGGAGGGGACAGTCTCTCCTACGAGCAGTACTTC.

V is TRBV14 and J is TRBJ1-2, with 7 nucleotides matching TRBD1. V lost 5 bases and J lost 4; bases outside the gene matches: 7. Germline CDR1 is SGHDN and CDR2 is FVKESK. The CDR3 has 14 amino acids. The CDR3 spells CASSWGQSRYGYTF. The CDR3 DNA follows: TGTGCCAGCAGCTGGGGACAGAGCCGCTATGGCTACACCTTC.

The rearrangement links TRBV5-1 to TRBJ2-3; 10 bases match TRBD2. This CDR3 region has 16 residues. Trimming took 4 bases from V and 4 from J; bases not matched to a gene: 9. CDR1 is SGHRS, CDR2 YFSETQ, per germline. Here the CDR3 reads CASSQVAGGFADTQYF. In DNA form, the CDR3 reads TGCGCCAGCAGCCAAGTAGCGGGAGGTTTTGCAGATACGCAGTATTTT.

V gene TRBV7-2 combines with J gene TRBJ2-2, with D possibly being TRBD1 (6 bases). V was clipped by 4 bases and J by 0 bases, with 12 bases between them. Germline V CDR1 and CDR2: SGHTA, FQGNSA. This CDR3 has 16 amino acids. CDR3 sequence: CASSSSGTTNTGELFF. Written as DNA, the CDR3 is TGTGCCAGCAGCTCGTCCGGGACAACGAACACCGGGGAGCTGTTTTTT.

V usage is TRBV29-1 and J usage is TRBJ2-5, with D tentatively TRBD2 (7 bases). The CDR3 spans 12 residues. V dropped 4 bases and J dropped 4 bases, with 10 bases sitting between them. In germline, CDR1 is SQVTM, CDR2 ANQGSEA. The CDR3 region has the DNA TGCAGCGTTGCGGCGGGGGCAGAGACCCAGTACTTC. Protein: CSVAAGAETQYF. Full variable domain (remainder filled in from reference TRBV29-1 and TRBJ2-5): SAVISQKPSRDICQRGTSLTIQCQVDSQVTMMFWYRQQPGQSLTLIATANQGSEATYESGFVIDKFPISRPNLTFSTLTVSNMSPEDSSIYLCSVAAGAETQYFGPGTRLLVL.

The chain is built from TRBV11-1 and TRBJ2-5, with D possibly TRBD1 on 7 matching bases. TRBJ2-7 matches the DNA end more closely, so the J call is doubtful. Germline V CDR1 and CDR2: SGHAT, FQDESV (reference sequence). There are 13 residues in the CDR3. The CDR3 sequence: CASAGQRGYEQYF. The CDR3 DNA reads as TGTGCCAGCGCGGGACAGAGGGGCTACGAGCAGTACTTC.

The chain couples TRBV14 to TRBJ1-1, with D perhaps TRBD1 (5 bases). Trimming shortened V by 5 bases and J by 3 bases, and 10 bases separated the two germline ends. Germline CDR1 is SGHDN and CDR2 is FVKESK. This CDR3 is 13 amino acids long. CDR3 in amino acids: CASSKTVHTEAFF. CDR3 in DNA: TGTGCCAGCAGCAAGACAGTCCACACTGAAGCTTTCTTT.

The chain joins TRBV4-2 to TRBJ1-2; TRBD1 is a possible D gene (6 bases). Germline CDR1 and CDR2: LGHNA and YNFKEQ. The ends were cut back, 7 bases at V and 3 bases at J, with 18 bases in the middle. There are 15 residues in the CDR3. The CDR3 loop is CASTRTDLLHYGYTF. The CDR3 DNA sequence: TGTGCCAGCACCCGGACAGATTTGCTGCACTATGGCTACACCTTC.

V and J are TRBV7-6 and TRBJ2-7; possibly TRBD2 for D (6 bases). Per the germline V gene, CDR1 is SGHVS and CDR2 is FNYEAQ. V was pared by 5 bases and J by 1 base, with 15 bases between. This CDR3 is built from 15 residues. CDR3 sequence: CASSHGPGGSYEQYV. CDR3 nucleotide sequence: TGTGCCAGCAGCCACGGGCCCGGGGGTTCCTACGAGCAGTACGTC.

This clone was detected only a few times. V gene TRBV6-6 combines with J gene TRBJ2-5, with TRBD2 matching 7 bases. The CDR3 extends over 14 amino acids. The junction had 1 base not matched to a gene; V was cut back by 2 bases and J by 1 base. From germline, CDR1 is MNHNY and CDR2 SVGAGI (reference sequence). The CDR3 spells CASSYGRAQETQYF. The CDR3, as DNA: TGTGCCAGCAGTTACGGGAGGGCCCAAGAGACCCAGTACTTC.

The chain recombines TRBV7-9 with TRBJ1-5; D is unclear. This CDR3 contains 14 residues. The V and J ends lost 1 base and 1 base respectively, with 5 bases between them. Germline CDR1 and CDR2: SEHNR and FQNEAQ (reference sequence). Here the CDR3 DNA reads TGTGCCAGCAGCTTAGGTCAAAGCAATCAGCCCCAGCATTTT. Amino acid sequence: CASSLGQSNQPQHF.

V usage is TRBV28 and J usage is TRBJ1-5, with unresolved D. From germline, CDR1 is MDHEN and CDR2 SYDVKM. Trimming shortened V by 5 bases and J by 0 bases, and 14 bases separated the two germline ends. There are 16 residues in the CDR3. The CDR3 DNA reads TGTGCCAGCAGTAAGATCCCTACCGGTAGCAATCAGCCCCAGCATTTT. Encoded protein: CASSKIPTGSNQPQHF.

This clone occurred a few times. This chain connects TRBV5-5 to TRBJ2-7; 8 bases line up with TRBD2. With 4 bases clipped from V and 5 bases from J, the junction kept 11 bases outside the gene matches. From germline, CDR1 is SGHKS and CDR2 YYEKEE (reference sequence). This CDR3 contains 15 residues. CDR3 sequence reads: CASSATSSGFNEQYF. CDR3 sequence (DNA): TGTGCCAGCAGCGCGACGTCTAGCGGGTTTAACGAGCAGTACTTC.

CDR3 sequence (DNA): TGTGCGACAGGGGGCTTGGCGGAGGATGAAAAACTGTTTTTT. This translates into CATGGLAEDEKLFF. This chain uses TRBV27 with TRBJ1-4; TRBD1 aligns across 10 bases. Germline loops: CDR1 MNHEY, CDR2 SMNVEV (reference sequence). The CDR3 length is 14 residues.

This sequence joins TRBV7-9 and TRBJ1-6; 12 nucleotides match TRBD1. J gave up 11 bases and V 5 bases, and 16 bases lay outside the gene matches. Per germline, CDR1 SEHNR and CDR2 FQNEAQ (reference sequence). The length of the CDR3 is 18 residues. CDR3 residues: CASSPHLGTGGRVPPLHF. The CDR3 bases are TGTGCCAGCAGCCCACACCTGGGGACAGGGGGCAGGGTACCACCCCTCCACTTT. Combining the CDR3 with reference TRBV7-9 and TRBJ1-6 gives the whole variable domain DTGVSQNPRHKITKRGQNVTFRCDPISEHNRLYWYRQTLGQGPEFLTYFQNEAQLEKSRLLSDRFSAERPKGSFSTLEIQRTEQGDSAMYLCASSPHLGTGGRVPPLHFGNGTRLTVT.

The rearrangement links TRBV5-1 to TRBJ2-1; D may be TRBD2 (6 bases). The CDR3 has 17 amino acids. Germline V lookup: CDR1 SGHRS, CDR2 YFSETQ. V was trimmed by 3 bases and J by 7 bases, leaving 23 bases between them. CDR3 DNA: TGCGCCAGCAGCTCCCCCCGGTTGCGGGGATACCTAAATGAGCAGTTCTTC. As protein: CASSSPRLRGYLNEQFF.

The CDR3 region is CASSALVRAFF. CDR3 DNA sequence: TGTGCCAGCAGCGCTTTGGTTCGGGCTTTCTTT. The chain joins TRBV7-3 to TRBJ1-1; no reliable D call. The V gene lost 5 bases and the J gene lost 11 bases, with 12 bases spanning the gap. The germline CDR1 and CDR2 sequences are SGHTA and FQGTGA. The CDR3 runs to 11 residues.

This clone was recorded once. V and J are TRBV21-1 and TRBJ2-2; the table's D gene call, TRBD2, was not cross checked with the DNA. TRBV21-1 is designated a pseudogene. CDR3 length: 18 amino acids. As DNA, the CDR3 is TGTGCCAGCACCACAGGGCTAGCGGGAGAACCACACACCGGGGAGCTGTTTTTT. It translates to CASTTGLAGEPHTGELFF.

The V and J genes are TRBV7-3 and TRBJ1-2; 11 nucleotides line up with TRBD1. Per germline, CDR1 SGHTA and CDR2 FQGTGA. The CDR3 consists of 16 residues. Trimming cost V 4 bases and J 6 bases; bases outside gene matches: 10. CDR3 amino acids: CASSYSGQGAVDGYTF. The CDR3 DNA reads as TGTGCCAGCAGCTACTCAGGACAGGGGGCGGTAGATGGCTACACCTTC.

The chain is built from TRBV10-2 and TRBJ2-2, with D possibly being TRBD2 (6 bases). Trimming shortened V by 0 bases and J by 5 bases, and 16 bases separated the two germline ends. The germline V gene has CDR1 WSHSY and CDR2 SAAADI. There are 17 residues in the CDR3. The CDR3 loop is CASSESKGLFGTGELFF. Written as DNA, the CDR3 is TGCGCCAGCAGTGAGTCGAAAGGACTATTTGGTACCGGGGAGCTGTTTTTT.

The chain couples TRBV6-4 to TRBJ2-1; 10 nucleotides match TRBD2. The CDR3 totals 13 residues. V was pared by 5 bases and J by 9 bases, with 4 bases of the junction left unmatched. Germline CDR1 and CDR2: MRHNA and SNTAGT. CDR3 protein: CASSLAGVGEQFF. Written as DNA, the CDR3 is TGTGCCAGCAGTCTAGCGGGAGTTGGTGAGCAGTTCTTC.

This CDR3 reads CASSDNRGQGGQPQHF. CDR3 nucleotides: TGTGCCAGCTCAGATAACAGGGGGCAGGGTGGTCAGCCCCAGCATTTT. The chain is built from TRBV18 and TRBJ1-5; 9 nucleotides agree with TRBD1. This CDR3 is built from 16 residues. J lost 6 bases, V lost 5 bases, and 11 bases had no gene match. Germline loops: CDR1 KGHSH, CDR2 LQKENI. The variable domain in full, completed from reference TRBV18 and TRBJ1-5, reads NAGVMQNPRHLVRRRGQEARLRCSPMKGHSHVYWYRQLPEEGLKFMVYLQKENIIDESGMPKERFSAEFPKEGPSILRIQQVVRGDSAAYFCASSDNRGQGGQPQHFGDGTRLSIL.

The V gene is TRBV14, the J gene TRBJ2-5, with TRBD2 identical over 9 bases. CDR1 SGHDN and CDR2 FVKESK come from the germline V gene. The V and J ends lost 5 bases and 11 bases, in that order; junction bases with no gene match: 21. The CDR3 contains 17 residues. The CDR3: CASSSKFGLAGPEGQYF. In DNA, the CDR3 is TGTGCCAGCAGCTCCAAATTCGGTCTAGCGGGGCCCGAAGGGCAGTACTTC. The variable domain in full, completed from reference TRBV14 and TRBJ2-5, reads EAGVTQFPSHSVIEKGQTVTLRCDPISGHDNLYWYRRVMGKEIKFLLHFVKESKQDESGMPNNRFLAERTGGTYSTLKVQPAELEDSGVYFCASSSKFGLAGPEGQYFGPGTRLLVL.